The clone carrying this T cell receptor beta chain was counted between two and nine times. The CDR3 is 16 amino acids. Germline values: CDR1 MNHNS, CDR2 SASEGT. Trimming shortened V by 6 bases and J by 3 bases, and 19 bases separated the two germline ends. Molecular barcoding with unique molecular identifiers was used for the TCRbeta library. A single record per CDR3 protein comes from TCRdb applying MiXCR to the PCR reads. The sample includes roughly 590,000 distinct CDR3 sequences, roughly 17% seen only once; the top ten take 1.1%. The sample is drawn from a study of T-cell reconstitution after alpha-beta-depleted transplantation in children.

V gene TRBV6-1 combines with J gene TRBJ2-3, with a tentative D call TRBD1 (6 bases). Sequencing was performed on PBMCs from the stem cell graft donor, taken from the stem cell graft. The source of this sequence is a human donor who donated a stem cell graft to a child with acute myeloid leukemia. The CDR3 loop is CASSPPGVTDTDTQYF. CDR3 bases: TGTGCCAGCAGCCCCCCAGGGGTCACGGATACAGATACGCAGTATTTT.